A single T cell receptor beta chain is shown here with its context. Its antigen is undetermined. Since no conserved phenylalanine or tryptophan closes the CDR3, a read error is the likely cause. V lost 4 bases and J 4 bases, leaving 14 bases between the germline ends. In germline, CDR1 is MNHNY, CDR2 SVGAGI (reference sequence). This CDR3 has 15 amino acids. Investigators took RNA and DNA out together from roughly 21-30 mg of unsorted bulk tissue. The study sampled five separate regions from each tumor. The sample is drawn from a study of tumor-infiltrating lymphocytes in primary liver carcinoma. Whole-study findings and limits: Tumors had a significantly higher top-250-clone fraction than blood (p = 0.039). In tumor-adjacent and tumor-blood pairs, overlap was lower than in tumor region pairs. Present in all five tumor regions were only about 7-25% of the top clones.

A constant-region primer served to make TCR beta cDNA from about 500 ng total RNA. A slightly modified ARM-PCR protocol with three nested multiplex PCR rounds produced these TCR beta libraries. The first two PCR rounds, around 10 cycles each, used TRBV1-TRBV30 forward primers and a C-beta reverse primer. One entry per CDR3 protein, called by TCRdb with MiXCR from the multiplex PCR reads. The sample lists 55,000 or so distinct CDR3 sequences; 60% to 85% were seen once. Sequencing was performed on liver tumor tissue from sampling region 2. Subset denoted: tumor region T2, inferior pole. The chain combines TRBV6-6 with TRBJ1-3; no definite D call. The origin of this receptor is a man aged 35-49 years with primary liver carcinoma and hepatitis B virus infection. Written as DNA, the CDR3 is TGTGCCAGCAGTTTCAAGCACGAAATCGGAAACACCATATATTAT. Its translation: CASSFKHEIGNTIYY.